One TCR beta chain is described in this entry. Germline V gene lookup returns CDR1 SGHDT and CDR2 YYEEEE. V lost 5 bases to trimming and J lost 0 bases; unmatched junction nucleotides: 4. CDR3 length: 14 residues. Using immunoSEQ multiplex PCR, the repertoire was profiled, and TCRdb retains in-frame clones only, with some absent. The table lists about 300,000 clones, about 90% of them singletons. The entry originates in a study of blood T cell repertoires in COVID-19. The chain carries TRBV5-6 and TRBJ2-5, with 7 bases fitting TRBD1. This receptor was identified in a woman aged 25 to 39 with COVID-19, enrolled during active disease. The specimen sequenced was peripheral blood. The CDR3 coding sequence is TGTGCCAGCAGTACAGGGGCCAACCAAGAGACCCAGTACTTC. This gives the protein CASSTGANQETQYF.